This T cell receptor (beta chain) is drawn from a study of blood T cell repertoires in COVID-19. Study as a whole: Acute and convalescent COVID-19 samples came from the United States, Italy and Spain. PBMCs, B-cell-depleted T cells, or T cells provided the cDNA or gDNA that made up the material.

Germline V gene data show CDR1 as WSHSY and CDR2 as SAAADI. V dropped 0 bases and J dropped 2; count of bases not matched to a gene: 7. The CDR3 sequence is 16 residues long. Original processing methods: Amplification of reference gene primers was used by the study to estimate nucleated cell counts. Method: immunoSEQ multiplex PCR; TCRdb's copy keeps in-frame clones and lacks some. V, J and clone size are those of that table, while D and trimming were read from the DNA. Among about 120,000 clones, around 78% were seen once, and the ten largest hold roughly 2.4%. This chain uses TRBV10-2 with TRBJ2-7, with 7 bases aligning to TRBD2. The sequenced sample was peripheral blood. This TCR was recovered from a man aged 25 to 45 with acute or convalescent COVID-19. The CDR3 spells CASSESGGSRPYEQYV. The CDR3, as DNA: TGCGCCAGCAGTGAGTCGGGAGGGTCTCGACCCTACGAGCAGTACGTC.